This TCR beta chain appears in the sequencing data of a study of blood T cells in healthy people across ages. With a J-beta primer mix and a sample-barcoded 5' primer, a second PCR ran about 6 to 11 cycles. Each TCR beta cDNA got a 12-nucleotide random molecular identifier. MiXCR, run by TCRdb on the 5' RACE reads, gives a single entry per CDR3 protein. This sample has about 940,000 distinct CDR3 sequences, with about 48% found just once. Study-wide points: PBMCs that were unsorted prevented a conclusive naive versus antigen-experienced comparison. The authors considered diversity estimates from one million T cells to be underestimates. More naive CD4+ cells and higher diversity were found in long-lived than in aged donors.

This CDR3 has 16 amino acids. Germline V gene data show CDR1 as LGHDT and CDR2 as YNNKEL (reference sequence). The V end lost 3 bases, the J end lost 0 bases, and 13 bases lay between the germline ends. As for this clonotype: Its antigen is currently unknown.

This chain links TRBV3-1 with TRBJ2-3, with D unresolved. The receptor comes from a man between 25 and 39 years old in good health. The material sequenced was blood. CDR3: CASSQNTFLSTDTQYF. The CDR3 DNA follows: TGTGCCAGCAGCCAGAACACCTTTCTAAGCACAGATACGCAGTATTTT.